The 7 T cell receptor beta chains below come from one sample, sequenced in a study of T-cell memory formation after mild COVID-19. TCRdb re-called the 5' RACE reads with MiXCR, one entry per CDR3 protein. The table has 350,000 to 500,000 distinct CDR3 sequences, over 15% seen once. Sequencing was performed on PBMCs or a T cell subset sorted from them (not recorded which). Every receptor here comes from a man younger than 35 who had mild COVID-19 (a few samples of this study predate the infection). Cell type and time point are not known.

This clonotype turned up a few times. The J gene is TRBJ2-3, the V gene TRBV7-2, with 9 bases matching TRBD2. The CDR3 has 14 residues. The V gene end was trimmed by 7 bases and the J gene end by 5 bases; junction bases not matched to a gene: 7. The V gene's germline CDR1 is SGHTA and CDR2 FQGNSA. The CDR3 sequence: CASTRAGGRDTQYF. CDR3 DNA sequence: TGTGCCAGCACCCGGGCGGGGGGGAGAGATACGCAGTATTTT.

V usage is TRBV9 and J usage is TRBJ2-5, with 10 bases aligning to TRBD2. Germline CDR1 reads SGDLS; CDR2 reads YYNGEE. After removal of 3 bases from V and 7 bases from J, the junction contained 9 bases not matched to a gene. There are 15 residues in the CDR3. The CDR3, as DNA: TGTGCCAGCAGCGAGGATAGCGGGGGGTCACGGACCCAGTACTTC. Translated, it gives CASSEDSGGSRTQYF.

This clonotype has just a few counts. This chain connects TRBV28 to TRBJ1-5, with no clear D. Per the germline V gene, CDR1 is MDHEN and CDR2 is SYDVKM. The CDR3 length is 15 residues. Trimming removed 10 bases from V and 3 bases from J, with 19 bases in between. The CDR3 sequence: CANSDGGVYNQPQHF. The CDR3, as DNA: TGTGCCAACAGCGATGGTGGAGTATACAATCAGCCCCAGCATTTT.

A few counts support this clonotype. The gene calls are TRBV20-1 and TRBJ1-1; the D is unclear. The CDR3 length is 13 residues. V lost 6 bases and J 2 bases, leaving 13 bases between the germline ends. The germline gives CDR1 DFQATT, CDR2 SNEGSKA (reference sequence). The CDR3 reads CSAIRGENTEAFF. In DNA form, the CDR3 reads TGCAGTGCCATTCGAGGAGAAAACACTGAAGCTTTCTTT.

CDR3 loop: CASSLSSGDAYEQYF. Here the CDR3 DNA reads TGTGCCAGCAGCTTAAGTAGCGGGGACGCCTACGAGCAGTACTTC. The chain uses TRBV7-6 and TRBJ2-7, with 8 bases aligning to TRBD2. The CDR3 is 15 amino acids. Germline trimming cut 2 bases from V and 2 bases from J; bases unmatched to any gene: 5. The germline V gene has CDR1 SGHVS and CDR2 FNYEAQ.

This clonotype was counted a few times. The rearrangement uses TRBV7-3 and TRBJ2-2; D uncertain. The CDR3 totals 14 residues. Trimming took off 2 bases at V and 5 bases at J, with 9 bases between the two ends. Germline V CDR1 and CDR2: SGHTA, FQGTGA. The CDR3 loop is CASSLLSVTGELFF. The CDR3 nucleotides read TGTGCCAGCAGCTTATTAAGTGTAACCGGGGAGCTGTTTTTT.

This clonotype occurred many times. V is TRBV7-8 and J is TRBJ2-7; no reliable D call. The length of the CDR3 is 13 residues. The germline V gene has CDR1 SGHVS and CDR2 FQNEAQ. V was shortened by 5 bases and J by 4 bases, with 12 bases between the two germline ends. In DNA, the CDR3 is TGTGCCAGCAGCCCACACCTGGGGTACGAGCAGTACGTC. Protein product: CASSPHLGYEQYV.